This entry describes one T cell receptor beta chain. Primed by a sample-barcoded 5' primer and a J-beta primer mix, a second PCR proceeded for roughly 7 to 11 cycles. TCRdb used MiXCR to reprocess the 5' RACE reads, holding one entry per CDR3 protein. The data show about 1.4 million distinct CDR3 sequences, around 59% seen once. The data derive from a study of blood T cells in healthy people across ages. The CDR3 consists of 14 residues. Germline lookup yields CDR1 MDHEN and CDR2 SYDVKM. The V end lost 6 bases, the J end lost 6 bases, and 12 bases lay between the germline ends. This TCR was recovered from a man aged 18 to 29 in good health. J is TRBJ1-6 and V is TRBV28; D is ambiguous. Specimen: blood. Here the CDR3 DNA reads TGTGCCAGCAGCCAAATTGAAGTTAATTCACCCCTCCACTTT. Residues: CASSQIEVNSPLHF.